This record looks at one T cell receptor (beta chain) sequence and its context. Its antigen remains unknown. 60 Vbeta and 13 Jbeta primers were used in PCR. TCRdb keeps only in-frame clones here, not all; method: immunoSEQ multiplex PCR. The repertoire holds approximately 100,000 clones, 70% to 85% seen once, with approximately 2.8% in the top ten. These data originate in a study of cytomegalovirus exposure and HLA in healthy donors. Study overall: As released early, the data held 65 million to 90 million unique TCRs from HLA-typed donors. Whole-study findings and limits: Earlier analysis yielded a pattern in which most TCR beta V segments were productive about 90% or about 30% of the time. Common viral pathogens seemed, in a later analysis, to connect with several of the most significant clusters. Later analysis identified a missense DCLRE1C variant that was linked to TCR beta V- and J-gene trimming.

V lost 4 bases and J lost 6; bases outside the gene matches: 3. Germline assignment: CDR1 SGHTS and CDR2 YDEGEE. The CDR3 runs to 15 residues. The sequenced material came from PBMCs. J is TRBJ2-1 and V is TRBV5-8; 14 bases map to TRBD2. The TCR originated in a woman between 40 and 50 years old in good health and CMV-seronegative. The CDR3 DNA reads TGTGCCAGCAGCCGCGGGACTAGCGGGAGCAATGAGCAGTTCTTC. Amino acids: CASSRGTSGSNEQFF.